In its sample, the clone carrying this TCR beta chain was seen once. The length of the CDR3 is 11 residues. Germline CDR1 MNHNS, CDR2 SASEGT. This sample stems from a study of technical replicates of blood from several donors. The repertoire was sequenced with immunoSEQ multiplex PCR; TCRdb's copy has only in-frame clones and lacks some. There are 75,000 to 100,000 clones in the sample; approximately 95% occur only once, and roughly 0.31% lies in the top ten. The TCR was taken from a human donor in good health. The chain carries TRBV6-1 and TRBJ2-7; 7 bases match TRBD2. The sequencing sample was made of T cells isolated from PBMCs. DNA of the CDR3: TGTGCTAGCTGGGAGGGCTACGAGCAGTACTTC. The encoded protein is CASWEGYEQYF.